The following is a T cell receptor beta chain sequence with its context. Its antigen remains undetermined. No clone much larger than this one lies a single base away; base qualities are absent. Patients with a history of autoimmune disease or receiving systemic immunosuppression were excluded from the trial. Peripheral blood for TCR sequencing was collected from all dose cohorts at baseline, on cycle 4 day 1, and on cycle 7 day 1. The samples were drawn from a first-in-human, open-label, multicenter phase I dose-escalation trial of ivuxolimab. Adults with locally advanced or metastatic head and neck squamous cell, hepatocellular, melanoma or renal cell carcinoma were enrolled in the trial. Before TCR sequencing, CD4+ and CD8+ T cells were separately sorted from peripheral blood. The sample originates from a study of OX40 agonist ivuxolimab in advanced cancers. Background on the whole study: Ivuxolimab was a fully human IgG2 agonistic monoclonal antibody targeting the costimulatory receptor OX40 (CD134). Intravenous ivuxolimab was administered to patients every 2 weeks at six dose levels: 0.01, 0.1, 0.3, 1.5, 3 and 10 mg/kg. Of the approximately 54 dose-escalation patients, hepatocellular carcinoma was present in about 20, melanoma in roughly 15, renal cell carcinoma in 9 and head and neck cancer in 9. The dose-escalation cohort was around 84% male with a mean age of about 58 years, ranging from about 20 to 80. The paper reports the monotherapy dose-escalation portion (N ≈ 50 patients) of the phase I ivuxolimab trial. The point of sequencing TCRbeta in the periphery was to test whether ivuxolimab changed TCR sequence diversity and drove clonal T-cell expansion. Patients were allowed to have had prior anti-PD-1, anti-PD-L1 or anti-CTLA-4 therapy, and 40% to 45% of the dose-escalation patients had been treated with checkpoint inhibitors. Partial responses occurred in three dose-escalation patients, of whom one had hepatocellular carcinoma and two had cutaneous melanoma. Overall study outcomes, separate from this receptor: At doses of 0.1 to 3.0 mg/kg, clonal expansion of both CD4+ and CD8+ T cells in blood was seen between baseline and week 6. After ivuxolimab, CD8+ T cells had more expanded clones than CD4+ T cells on average. Partial responders in the 0.1-3.0 mg/kg groups had among the lowest normalized peripheral clonal expansion, especially among CD8+ T cells. Antigen specificity was not determined for the clonally expanded peripheral T cells. Low levels of normalized T-cell clonal expansion were also shown by some nonresponding patients.

For sequencing of the TCRbeta CDR3 region, genomic DNA was extracted from the sorted cells. The immunoSEQ Assay was used to sequence the TCRbeta CDR3 regions. TCRdb re-hosts the immuneACCESS table, in-frame sequences only. Its copies lack some clones; in the studies checked, an unresolved V gene accounts for under half of them, and the cause for the rest is not known. A total of roughly 34,000 clones appear in this sample, roughly 80% of them only once. The top ten hold roughly an eighth of the sample. The CDR1 and CDR2 encoded by the germline V gene are SGHRS and YFSETQ. Reading from cysteine to phenylalanine, the CDR3 counts 17 amino acids. Just the 51-base CDR3 DNA is kept, in frame starting at base 1. V is pruned by 4 bases and J by 0 bases, leaving 7 bases of the junction without a gene match.

The chain links TRBV5-1 with TRBJ2-3, with TRBD2 matching 11 junction bases. Sequences were derived from CD4+ or CD8+ T cells sorted from blood, sampled in a trial of the OX40 agonist ivuxolimab. This TCR came from an adult with an advanced solid tumor such as melanoma, head and neck, liver or kidney cancer. The CDR3 protein sequence reads: CASSKPGLAASTDTQYF. The bases are TGCGCCAGCAGCAAGCCGGGACTAGCGGCAAGCACAGATACGCAGTATTTT.